Sequencing of this TCR beta chain was carried out in a study of OX40 agonist ivuxolimab in advanced cancers. Germline V lookup: CDR1 GTSNPN, CDR2 SVGIG (reference sequence). The CDR3 runs 12 residues. V lost 0 bases and J lost 6, with 8 bases in between. This table comes from immunoSEQ multiplex PCR, and its TCRdb copy is limited to in-frame clones, with some not included. The sample carries around 72,000 clones, 85% to 90% recorded once. The sequencing here drew on CD4+ or CD8+ T cells sorted from blood, taken in a trial of the OX40 agonist ivuxolimab. The receptor's source is an adult with an advanced solid tumor such as melanoma, head and neck, liver or kidney cancer. The chain uses TRBV30 and TRBJ1-2; weak D call: TRBD1 (5 bases). DNA of the CDR3: TGTGCCTGGAGTGTTGGGGGGAATGGCTACACCTTC. Amino acid sequence: CAWSVGGNGYTF.